This TCR beta chain came from a study of regulatory T cells in long-lasting Graves disease. Study results and limitations: TCR diversity was lower in persistent than newly diagnosed Graves' disease. Accuracy could have been hurt by small sample size. Persistent patients had a count of shared public clonotypes (about 2,500) that exceeded that of new patients (roughly 1,000).

Specified time point: newly diagnosed GD, antithyroid drugs for less than 3 months. PBMC RNA served as the TCR library source. On this clonotype: The antigen remains unidentified.

V dropped 0 bases and J dropped 5 bases, with 14 bases sitting between them. The CDR3 is 15 residues long. The germline gives CDR1 SGDLS, CDR2 YYNGEE. Arm-PCR of CDR3 regions and iRepertoire HTBI primers were used to build TCR beta libraries. One entry per CDR3 protein, called by TCRdb with MiXCR from the multiplex PCR reads. This table has 350,000 to 500,000 distinct CDR3 sequences, around 15% appearing once. This same sample was also part of a study on T cells in Graves' hyperthyroidism and ophthalmopathy.

The sequence came from a woman between 50 and 59 years old with Graves disease. Specimen: peripheral blood mononuclear cells (PBMCs), collected at new diagnosis, from a patient treated with antithyroid drugs. This sequence joins TRBV9 and TRBJ1-2; perhaps TRBD1 as D (5 bases). The CDR3 sequence: CASSVGMDGAYGYTF. The CDR3 nucleotides read TGTGCCAGCAGCGTAGGGATGGACGGGGCGTATGGCTACACCTTC.